The subject of this entry is one T cell receptor (beta chain). What antigen it recognizes has not been identified. Qualities for individual bases were not recorded, and no much larger clone is one base off. V is trimmed back by 2 bases and J by 0 bases, and the junction contains 8 bases that no gene match accounts for. In the germline V gene, CDR1 corresponds to SGHTA and CDR2 to FQGNSA. The cysteine opens and the phenylalanine closes a CDR3 of 18 amino acids. Of all the DNA, just the CDR3 is kept, 54 bases in frame from base 1. The sample belongs to a study of T-cell reconstitution after alpha-beta-depleted transplantation in children (dated by TCRdb to the mid-2010s). Turning to the overall study: Using TCR repertoire profiling, the study quantitatively followed how T-cell immune reconstitution unfolded in children after TCRalphabeta/CD19-depleted allogeneic hematopoietic cell transplantation.

Libraries were built with PCR. The sample was run on an Illumina HiSeq 2500. To normalize quantification of the TCRbeta repertoire, the TCR libraries were built with molecular barcoding that relied on unique molecular identifiers. The public sequencing data were trimmed at Q25 with fastp and processed into clonotypes with MiXCR by TCRdb, which kept only in-frame beta chains. When rows share a CDR3 protein, they turn into one entry using the most common DNA and genes. This sample is represented by 500,000 or so distinct CDR3 sequences; approximately 29% of them were singletons. Roughly 2.5% of the sample belongs to the ten largest clones.

This TCR came from a human donor who donated a stem cell graft to a child with aplastic anemia. The rearranged chain carries TRBV7-2 and TRBJ2-4, and 9 junctional nucleotides match TRBD2. The sequencing used PBMCs from the stem cell graft donor, collected from the stem cell graft. The DNA is TGTGCCAGCAGCTTAAGGGCGGGAGGGCCCTTAGCCAAAAACATTCAGTACTTC. It encodes CASSLRAGGPLAKNIQYF.